Described below is a single T cell receptor (beta chain) sequence and its context. Germline V CDR1 and CDR2: SGHNT, YYREEE (reference sequence). The V end lost 1 base, the J end lost 1 base, and 5 bases lay between the germline ends. The CDR3 extends over 14 amino acids. This specimen belongs to a study of cytotoxic CD8 clonotypes in ibrutinib-treated CLL. Produced via immunoSEQ multiplex PCR; TCRdb's table is partial and in-frame only. The sample shows more than 85,000 clones, roughly four fifths of them seen only once. This clonotype originated in a human donor with chronic lymphocytic leukemia. Sequences were derived from PBMCs, sampled after 24 months of ibrutinib treatment. The J gene is TRBJ2-2, the V gene TRBV5-4; D is unclear. The CDR3 DNA is TGTGCCAGCAGCTTGACCGAGAACACCGGGGAGCTGTTTTTT. Translating it yields CASSLTENTGELFF.